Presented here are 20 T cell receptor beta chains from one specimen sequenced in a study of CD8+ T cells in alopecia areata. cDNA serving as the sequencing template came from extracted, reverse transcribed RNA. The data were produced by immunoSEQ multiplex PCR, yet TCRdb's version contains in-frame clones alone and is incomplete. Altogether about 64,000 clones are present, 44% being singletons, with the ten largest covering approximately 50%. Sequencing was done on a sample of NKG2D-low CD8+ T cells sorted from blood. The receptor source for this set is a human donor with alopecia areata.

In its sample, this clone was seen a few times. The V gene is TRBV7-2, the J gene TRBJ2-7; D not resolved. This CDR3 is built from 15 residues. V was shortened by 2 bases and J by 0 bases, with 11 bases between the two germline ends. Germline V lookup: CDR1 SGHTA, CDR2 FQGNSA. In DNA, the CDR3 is TGTGCCAGCAGCTTAAAGATCGGCAGCTCCTACGAGCAGTACTTC. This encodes CASSLKIGSSYEQYF.

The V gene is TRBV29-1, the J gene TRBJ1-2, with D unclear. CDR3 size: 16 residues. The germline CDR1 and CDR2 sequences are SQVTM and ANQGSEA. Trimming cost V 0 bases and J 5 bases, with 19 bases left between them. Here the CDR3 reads CSVEDPGGGWRYGYTF. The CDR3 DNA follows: TGCAGCGTTGAAGATCCGGGAGGCGGATGGCGGTATGGCTACACCTTC.

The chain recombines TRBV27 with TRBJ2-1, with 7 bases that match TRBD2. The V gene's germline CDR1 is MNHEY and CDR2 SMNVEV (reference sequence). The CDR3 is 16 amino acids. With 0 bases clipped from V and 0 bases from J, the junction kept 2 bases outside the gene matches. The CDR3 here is CASSLSVAGSYNEQFF. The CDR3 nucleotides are TGTGCCAGCAGTTTATCGGTAGCGGGCTCCTACAATGAGCAGTTCTTC.

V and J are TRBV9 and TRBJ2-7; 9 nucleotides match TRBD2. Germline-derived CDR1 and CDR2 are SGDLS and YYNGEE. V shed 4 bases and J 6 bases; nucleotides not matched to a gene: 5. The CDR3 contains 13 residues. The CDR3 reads CASSPSGGIEQYF. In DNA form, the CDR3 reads TGTGCCAGCAGCCCGAGCGGGGGGATCGAGCAGTACTTC.

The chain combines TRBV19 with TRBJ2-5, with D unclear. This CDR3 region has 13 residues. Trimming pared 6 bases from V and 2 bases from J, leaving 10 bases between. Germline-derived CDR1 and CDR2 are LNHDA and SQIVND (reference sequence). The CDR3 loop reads CASSMRLQETQYF. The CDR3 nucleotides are TGTGCCAGTAGCATGAGGTTACAAGAGACCCAGTACTTC.

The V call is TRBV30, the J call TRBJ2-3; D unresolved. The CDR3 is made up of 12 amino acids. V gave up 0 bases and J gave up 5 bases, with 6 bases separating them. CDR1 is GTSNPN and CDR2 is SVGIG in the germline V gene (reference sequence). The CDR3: CAWSVGLDTQYF. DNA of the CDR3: TGTGCCTGGAGTGTAGGCCTAGATACGCAGTATTTT.

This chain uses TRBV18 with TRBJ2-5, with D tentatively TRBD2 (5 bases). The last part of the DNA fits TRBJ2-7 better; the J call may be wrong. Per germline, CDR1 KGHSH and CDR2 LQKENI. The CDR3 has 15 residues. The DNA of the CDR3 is TGTGCCAGCTCACCACCGGCGGGCCAAACCAACGAGCAGTACTTC. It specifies CASSPPAGQTNEQYF.

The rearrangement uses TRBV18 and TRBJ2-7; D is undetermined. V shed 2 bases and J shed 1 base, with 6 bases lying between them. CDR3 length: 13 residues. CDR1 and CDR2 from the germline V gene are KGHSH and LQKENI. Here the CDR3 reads CASSPKLSYEQYF. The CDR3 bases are TGTGCCAGCTCACCAAAACTTTCCTACGAGCAGTACTTC.

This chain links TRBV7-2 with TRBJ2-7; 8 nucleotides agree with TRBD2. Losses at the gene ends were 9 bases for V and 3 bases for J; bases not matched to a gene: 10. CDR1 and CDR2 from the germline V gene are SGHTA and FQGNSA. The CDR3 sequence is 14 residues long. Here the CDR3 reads CARRGGGQFYEQYF. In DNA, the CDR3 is TGTGCCAGACGTGGCGGGGGGCAATTCTACGAGCAGTACTTC.

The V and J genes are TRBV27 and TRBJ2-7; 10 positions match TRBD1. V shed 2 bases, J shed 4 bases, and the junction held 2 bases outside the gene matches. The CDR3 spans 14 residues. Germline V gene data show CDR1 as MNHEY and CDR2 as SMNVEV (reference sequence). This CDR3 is CASSLGTGEYEQYF. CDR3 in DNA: TGTGCCAGCAGTTTAGGGACAGGGGAGTACGAGCAGTACTTC.

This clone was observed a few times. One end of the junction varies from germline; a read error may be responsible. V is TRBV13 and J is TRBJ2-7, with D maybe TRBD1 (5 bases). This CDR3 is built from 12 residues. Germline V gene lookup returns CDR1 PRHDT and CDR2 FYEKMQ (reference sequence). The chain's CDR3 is CASSLGQYEQYF. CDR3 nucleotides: TGTGCCAGCAGCCTAGGACAATACGAGCAGTACTTC.

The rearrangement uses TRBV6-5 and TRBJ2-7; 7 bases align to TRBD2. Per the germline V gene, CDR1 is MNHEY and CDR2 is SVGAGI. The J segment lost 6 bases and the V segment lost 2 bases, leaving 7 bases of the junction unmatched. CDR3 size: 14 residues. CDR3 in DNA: TGTGCCAGCAGTTACGGCGCGGGAGTTCCCGAGCAGTACTTC. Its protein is CASSYGAGVPEQYF.

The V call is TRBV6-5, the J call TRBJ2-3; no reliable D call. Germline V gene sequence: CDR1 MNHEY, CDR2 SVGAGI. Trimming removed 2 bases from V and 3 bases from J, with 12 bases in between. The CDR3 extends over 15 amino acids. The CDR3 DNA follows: TGTGCCAGCAGTTACGCAGACCCCCGAACAGATACGCAGTATTTT. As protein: CASSYADPRTDTQYF.

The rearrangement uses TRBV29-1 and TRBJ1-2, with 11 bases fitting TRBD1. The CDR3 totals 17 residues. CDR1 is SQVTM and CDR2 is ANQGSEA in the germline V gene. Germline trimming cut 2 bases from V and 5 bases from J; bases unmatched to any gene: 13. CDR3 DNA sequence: TGCAGCGTTGAACCCACCCCGGGACAGGGGGATTGGTATGGCTACACCTTC. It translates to CSVEPTPGQGDWYGYTF.

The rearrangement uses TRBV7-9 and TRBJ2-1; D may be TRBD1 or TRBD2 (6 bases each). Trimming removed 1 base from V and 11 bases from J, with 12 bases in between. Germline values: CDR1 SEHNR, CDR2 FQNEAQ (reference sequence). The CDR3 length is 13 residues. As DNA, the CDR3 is TGTGCCAGCAGCTTAGGCGGGACACCTAAGCAGTTCTTC. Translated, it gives CASSLGGTPKQFF.

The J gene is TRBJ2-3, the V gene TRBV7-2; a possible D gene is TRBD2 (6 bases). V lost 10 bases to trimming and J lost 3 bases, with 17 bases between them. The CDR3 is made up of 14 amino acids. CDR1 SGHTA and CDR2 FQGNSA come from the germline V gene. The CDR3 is CAIREEGWTDTQYF. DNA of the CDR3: TGTGCCATCAGGGAGGAGGGATGGACAGATACGCAGTATTTT.

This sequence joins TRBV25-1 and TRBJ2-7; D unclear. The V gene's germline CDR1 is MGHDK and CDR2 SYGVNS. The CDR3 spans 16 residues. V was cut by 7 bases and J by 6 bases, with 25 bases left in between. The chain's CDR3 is CASNRVGSAAESEQYF. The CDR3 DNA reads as TGTGCCAGCAACAGAGTGGGGTCAGCCGCCGAGAGCGAGCAGTACTTC.

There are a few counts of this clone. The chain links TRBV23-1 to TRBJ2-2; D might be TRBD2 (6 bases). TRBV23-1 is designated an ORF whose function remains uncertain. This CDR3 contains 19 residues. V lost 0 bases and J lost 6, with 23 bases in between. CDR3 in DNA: TGCGCCAGCAGTCAATCGGTAACCTCCACTAGCAAGAGAGCCGGGGAGCTGTTTTTT. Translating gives CASSQSVTSTSKRAGELFF.

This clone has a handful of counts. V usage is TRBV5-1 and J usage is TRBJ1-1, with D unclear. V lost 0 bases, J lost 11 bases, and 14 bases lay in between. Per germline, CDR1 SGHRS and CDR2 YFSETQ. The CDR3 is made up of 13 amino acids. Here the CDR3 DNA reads TGCGCCAGCAGCTTGGAGGGTCAGATTGAGGCTTTCTTT. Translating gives CASSLEGQIEAFF.

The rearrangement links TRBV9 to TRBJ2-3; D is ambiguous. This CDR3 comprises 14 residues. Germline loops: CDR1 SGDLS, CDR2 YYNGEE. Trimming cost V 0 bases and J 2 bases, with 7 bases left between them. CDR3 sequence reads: CASSVEAPTDTQYF. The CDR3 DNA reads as TGTGCCAGCAGCGTAGAGGCGCCCACAGATACGCAGTATTTT.